Each of the 5 T cell receptor beta chains below was sequenced from the same sample in a study of T cells after posttransplantation cyclophosphamide. Sequenced by immunoSEQ multiplex PCR; TCRdb stores in-frame clones only, minus some. The data show about 30,000 clones, none appearing only once, with approximately 3% held by the ten largest. The sample comprised PBMCs. Every receptor here comes from a woman in her fifties or sixties in good health, CMV-negative, and a related stem cell transplant donor.

The J gene is TRBJ2-7, the V gene TRBV20-1, with D possibly matching TRBD2 (5 bases). Germline CDR1 and CDR2: DFQATT and SNEGSKA (reference sequence). This CDR3 contains 11 residues. The V end was cut by 7 bases, the J end by 3 bases, with 10 bases between. This CDR3 is CSGVRGYEQYF. CDR3 nucleotide sequence: TGCAGTGGTGTCCGGGGCTACGAGCAGTACTTC.

This clone has at least ten counts. The gene calls are TRBV7-2 and TRBJ2-7; D gene uncertain. CDR1 is SGHTA, CDR2 FQGNSA, per germline. V lost 3 bases, J lost 7 bases, and 7 bases lay in between. The CDR3 runs to 11 residues. CDR3 region: CASSLRREQYF. CDR3 DNA: TGTGCCAGCAGCTTGCGGCGGGAGCAGTACTTC. Complete variable domain (other parts from reference TRBV7-2 and TRBJ2-7): GAGVSQSPSNKVTEKGKDVELRCDPISGHTALYWYRQSLGQGLEFLIYFQGNSAPDKSGLPSDRFSAERTGGSVSTLTIQRTQQEDSAVYLCASSLRREQYFGPGTRLTVT.

This clone was detected ten times or more. The rearrangement joins TRBV14 to TRBJ1-2; 10 bases map to TRBD1. The CDR3 extends over 14 amino acids. CDR1 and CDR2 (germline): SGHDN, FVKESK. V lost 4 bases, J lost 5 bases, and 4 bases stayed unmatched. The CDR3 here is CASSPRDRGYGYTF. The CDR3 DNA reads TGTGCCAGCAGCCCCCGGGACAGGGGATATGGCTACACCTTC.

This clone was seen a few times. The chain combines TRBV9 with TRBJ1-2, with a possible D match to TRBD1 (6 bases). Trimming removed 0 bases at V and 8 bases at J, with 17 bases between. The CDR3 length is 15 residues. Germline CDR1 reads SGDLS; CDR2 reads YYNGEE. The CDR3 DNA reads as TGTGCCAGCAGCGTAGAGGGGCAGGGGACGAGAGGCTACACCTTC. It yields the protein CASSVEGQGTRGYTF.

This clone occurred many times. This chain links TRBV5-1 with TRBJ1-3; D unclear. V lost 2 bases, J lost 0 bases, and 9 bases lay in between. This CDR3 spans 15 amino acids. Germline assignment: CDR1 SGHRS and CDR2 YFSETQ. CDR3 region: CASSLGGSSGNTIYF. The CDR3 DNA follows: TGCGCCAGCAGCTTAGGCGGTTCCTCTGGAAACACCATATATTTT.